The rows below give T cell receptor beta chains drawn from one sample of a study of cytomegalovirus exposure and HLA in healthy donors. Repertoires were generated with immunoSEQ multiplex PCR, while TCRdb's copy carries only in-frame clones and drops some. The sample includes about 110,000 clones, 70% to 80% of them seen just once. Sample: PBMCs. The receptor set was obtained from a man aged 45-65 years in good health and CMV-seropositive. Both conserved end residues are part of each CDR3. The order of the fields is V gene, D gene, clone size, J gene, CDR3 DNA, CDR3 protein. A D gene is named only where the DNA matches it firmly. Rows give clone size only sometimes, using once, few, many, or a class for an expanded clone.

V: TRBV9; D: -; size: -; J: TRBJ1-1; DNA: TGTGCCAGCAGCGTTGCCAGGAACACTGAAGCTTTCTTT; CDR3: CASSVARNTEAFF
V: TRBV5-1; D: TRBD1; size: few; J: TRBJ2-7; DNA: TGCGCCAGCAGCATCGGACAGGGGACCTACGAGCAGTACTTC; CDR3: CASSIGQGTYEQYF
V: TRBV30; D: TRBD2; size: -; J: TRBJ2-2; DNA: TGTGCCTGGAGTGTTAGCGGGAGTAGCACCGGGGAGCTGTTTTTT; CDR3: CAWSVSGSSTGELFF
V: TRBV9; D: -; size: -; J: TRBJ2-1; DNA: TGTGCCAGCAGCGCCAGGGTATCTCCCTACAATGAGCAGTTCTTC; CDR3: CASSARVSPYNEQFF
V: TRBV19; D: TRBD1; size: -; J: TRBJ1-2; DNA: TGTGCCAGTACCCCCGCCCGGGACAGGATGATCTATGGCTACACCTTC; CDR3: CASTPARDRMIYGYTF
V: TRBV7-2; D: TRBD2; size: few; J: TRBJ2-7; DNA: TGTGCCAGCAGCTTTAGGACTAGCTCCTACGAGCAGTACTTC; CDR3: CASSFRTSSYEQYF
V: TRBV10-3; D: TRBD1; size: -; J: TRBJ2-3; DNA: TGTGCCATCAGTGGGCAAGGGACCGGACAGGGGAGCACAGATACGCAGTATTTT; CDR3: CAISGQGTGQGSTDTQYF
V: TRBV6-1; D: -; size: few; J: TRBJ2-7; DNA: TGTGCCAGCAGTTCCTGGGACACCCCCACGCAGTACTTC; CDR3: CASSSWDTPTQYF
V: TRBV10-3; D: -; size: -; J: TRBJ1-2; DNA: TGTGCCATCAGTCCGGGACTCCAAAGGGACTATGGCTACACCTTC; CDR3: CAISPGLQRDYGYTF
V: TRBV6-5; D: -; size: -; J: TRBJ2-2; DNA: TGTGCCAGCAGCCGGGTAGCCGGGGAGCTGTTTTTT; CDR3: CASSRVAGELFF
V: TRBV2; D: -; size: -; J: TRBJ2-5; DNA: TGTGCCAGCAGTGAAGGGACAGCAGGGGAGACCCAGTACTTC; CDR3: CASSEGTAGETQYF
V: TRBV4-2; D: TRBD2; size: -; J: TRBJ2-5; DNA: TGTGCCAGCAGCCGAATCCTAGCGGTCCAAGAGACCCAGTACTTC; CDR3: CASSRILAVQETQYF
V: TRBV12-5; D: TRBD2; size: -; J: TRBJ2-1; DNA: TGTGCTAGTGGTTCCCCCAGGGGACTAGCGGGGGGGCCGAGGGGAAATGAGCAGTTCTTC; CDR3: CASGSPRGLAGGPRGNEQFF
V: TRBV7-3; D: -; size: -; J: TRBJ2-3; DNA: TGTGCCAGCAGCTTGGGGGCCACAGATACGCAGTATTTT; CDR3: CASSLGATDTQYF
V: TRBV7-9; D: -; size: -; J: TRBJ2-2; DNA: TGTGCCAGCAGCCCATCTAGCGTCGGCACCGGGGAGCTGTTTTTT; CDR3: CASSPSSVGTGELFF
V: TRBV7-3; D: TRBD1; size: few; J: TRBJ2-5; DNA: TGTGCCAGCAGCTTAGCCCCGGGACAGGAGGCAGAGACCCAGTACTTC; CDR3: CASSLAPGQEAETQYF
V: TRBV5-1; D: TRBD2; size: few; J: TRBJ2-3; DNA: TGCGCCAGCAGTCTAGCGGGGGGGACTACAGATACGCAGTATTTT; CDR3: CASSLAGGTTDTQYF
V: TRBV20-1; D: -; size: -; J: TRBJ1-1; DNA: TGCAGAGCAACAGGGAACACTGAAGCTTTCTTT; CDR3: CRATGNTEAFF
V: TRBV30; D: -; size: -; J: TRBJ1-2; DNA: TGTGCCTGGAGTGTCGTGGGGCCCGGCTACACCTTC; CDR3: CAWSVVGPGYTF
V: TRBV5-6; D: -; size: -; J: TRBJ1-1; DNA: TGTGCCACCCAGTTGTGGCAGGGGAACACTGAAGCTTTCTTT; CDR3: CATQLWQGNTEAFF